Following are 9 T cell receptor beta chains from one sample sequenced in a study of T cell changes during pregnancy in multiple sclerosis. Libraries were prepared by immunoSEQ multiplex PCR; TCRdb keeps only in-frame clonotypes and omits some of them. The sample has 55,000 to 70,000 clones, about 88% seen once. The specimen was CD4+ T cells from peripheral blood mononuclear cells, collected in the third trimester of pregnancy. These receptors were obtained from a female donor with multiple sclerosis, enrolled in a pregnancy study.

The rearrangement joins TRBV9 to TRBJ1-4; 7 bases agree with TRBD1. Germline V gene lookup returns CDR1 SGDLS and CDR2 YYNGEE. This CDR3 is built from 16 residues. J gave up 8 bases and V 5 bases, and 15 bases lay outside the gene matches. This CDR3 is CASRRTGSGFGEKLFF. CDR3 in DNA: TGTGCCAGCAGACGGACAGGCTCCGGGTTTGGGGAAAAACTGTTTTTT.

This sequence joins TRBV19 and TRBJ1-1, with TRBD1 matching over 10 bases. Germline CDR1 LNHDA, CDR2 SQIVND (reference sequence). The CDR3 is 15 residues long. Trimming took 4 bases from V and 5 from J; bases not matched to a gene: 7. CDR3 loop: CASSTGTGAGTEAFF. CDR3 nucleotide sequence: TGTGCCAGTAGTACGGGGACAGGGGCAGGGACTGAAGCTTTCTTT.

This chain uses TRBV5-1 with TRBJ1-5; D ambiguous. With 0 bases removed from V and 3 bases from J, the gap between germline ends came to 7 bases. The CDR3 is 14 amino acids. Per germline, CDR1 SGHRS and CDR2 YFSETQ. Here the CDR3 DNA reads TGCGCCAGCAGCTTGGGATGGGCCAATCAGCCCCAGCATTTT. As protein: CASSLGWANQPQHF.

The genes are TRBV7-9 and TRBJ1-5, with TRBD1 matching over 7 bases. This CDR3 has 17 residues. J was trimmed by 2 bases and V by 5 bases; bases with no gene match: 12. Germline V gene sequence: CDR1 SEHNR, CDR2 FQNEAQ (reference sequence). CDR3 sequence reads: CASSLEQGSLGNQPQHF. CDR3 bases: TGTGCCAGCAGCCTAGAACAGGGGAGTTTGGGCAATCAGCCCCAGCATTTT.

This sequence joins TRBV6-5 and TRBJ1-6; the D is unclear. Germline assignment: CDR1 MNHEY and CDR2 SVGAGI. Trimming took off 4 bases at V and 0 bases at J, with 4 bases between the two ends. CDR3 length: 14 amino acids. The CDR3 region has the DNA TGTGCCAGCAGTTCAATCTCCTATAATTCACCCCTCCACTTT. Its protein is CASSSISYNSPLHF.

This clone was detected only a few times. The chain couples TRBV7-3 to TRBJ2-7; possible D gene TRBD2, 5 bases. V was cut by 5 bases and J by 8 bases, with 16 bases left in between. The CDR3 runs 13 residues. Germline V lookup: CDR1 SGHTA, CDR2 FQGTGA. The CDR3 DNA reads as TGTGCCAGCAGCACCCGGACTCCAGCTCAGCAGTACTTC. It translates to CASSTRTPAQQYF. The full variable domain, rest sourced from reference TRBV7-3 and TRBJ2-7, is GAGVSQTPSNKVTEKGKYVELRCDPISGHTALYWYRQSLGQGPEFLIYFQGTGAADDSGLPNDRFFAVRPEGSVSTLKIQRTERGDSAVYLCASSTRTPAQQYFGPGTRLTVT.

The chain carries TRBV18 and TRBJ1-2; tentatively, D is TRBD1 (6 bases). This CDR3 has 13 residues. Trimming took 0 bases from V and 8 from J, leaving 10 bases between them. CDR1 KGHSH and CDR2 LQKENI come from the germline V gene. For the CDR3, the DNA is TGTGCCAGCTCACCACCCAGCGGGGGCGGCTACACCTTC. Translated, it gives CASSPPSGGGYTF.

This clone has only one observation. The CDR3 bases are TGTGCCAGTAGTGCACCGGGACTTCCCGCCTACGAGCAGTACTTC. Amino acids: CASSAPGLPAYEQYF. The rearrangement links TRBV19 to TRBJ2-7, with a possible D match to TRBD2 (6 bases). Trimming pared 5 bases from V and 2 bases from J, leaving 16 bases between. The CDR3 contains 15 residues. Germline CDR1 is LNHDA and CDR2 is SQIVND (reference sequence).

This CDR3 reads CASSLAGVVNIQYF. The CDR3 DNA reads as TGCGCCAGCAGCTTGGCCGGGGTGGTAAACATTCAGTACTTC. The chain recombines TRBV5-1 with TRBJ2-4, with D perhaps matching TRBD2 (5 bases). Germline CDR1 is SGHRS and CDR2 is YFSETQ. Trimming stripped 0 bases from V and 6 bases from J, with 10 bases between. The CDR3 sequence is 14 residues long.